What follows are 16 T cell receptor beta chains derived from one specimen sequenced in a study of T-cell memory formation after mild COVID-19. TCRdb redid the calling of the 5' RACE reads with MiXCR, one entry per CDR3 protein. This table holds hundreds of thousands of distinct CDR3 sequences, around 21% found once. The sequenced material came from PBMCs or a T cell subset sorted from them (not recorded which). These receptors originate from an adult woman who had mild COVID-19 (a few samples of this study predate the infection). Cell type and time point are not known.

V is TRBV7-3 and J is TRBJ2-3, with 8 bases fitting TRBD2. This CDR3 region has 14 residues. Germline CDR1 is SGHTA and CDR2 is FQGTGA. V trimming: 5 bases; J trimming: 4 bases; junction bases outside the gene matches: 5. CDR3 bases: TGTGCCAGCAGCGTCGGGGGGGGCTCAGATACGCAGTATTTT. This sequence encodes CASSVGGGSDTQYF.

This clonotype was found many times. CDR3 bases: TGCAGCGTTCTAAGGGAAACGAACACCGGGGAGCTGTTTTTT. The encoded protein is CSVLRETNTGELFF. The chain uses TRBV29-1 and TRBJ2-2; D uncertain. Germline assignment: CDR1 SQVTM and CDR2 ANQGSEA. The CDR3 length is 14 residues. Trimming cost V 5 bases and J 0 bases, with 10 bases left between them.

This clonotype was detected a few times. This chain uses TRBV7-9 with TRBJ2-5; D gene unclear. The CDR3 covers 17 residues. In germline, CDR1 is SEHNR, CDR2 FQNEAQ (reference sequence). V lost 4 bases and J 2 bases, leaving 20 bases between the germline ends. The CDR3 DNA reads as TGTGCCAGCAGCTCCCTGGGGTTTCGGACCCAGCAAGAGACCCAGTACTTC. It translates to CASSSLGFRTQQETQYF.

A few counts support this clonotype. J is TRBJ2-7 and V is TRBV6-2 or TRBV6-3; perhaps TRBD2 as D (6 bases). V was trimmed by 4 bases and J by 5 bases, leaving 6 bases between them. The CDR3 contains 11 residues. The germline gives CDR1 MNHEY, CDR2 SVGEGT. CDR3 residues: CASSWEDEQYF. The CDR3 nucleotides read TGTGCCAGCAGTTGGGAGGACGAGCAGTACTTC.

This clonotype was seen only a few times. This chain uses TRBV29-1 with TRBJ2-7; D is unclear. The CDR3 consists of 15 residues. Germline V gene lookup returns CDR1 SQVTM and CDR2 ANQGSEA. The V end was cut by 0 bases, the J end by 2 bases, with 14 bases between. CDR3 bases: TGCAGCGTTGAAGATCGGAGTCAGGTTACCTACGAGCAGTACTTC. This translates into CSVEDRSQVTYEQYF.

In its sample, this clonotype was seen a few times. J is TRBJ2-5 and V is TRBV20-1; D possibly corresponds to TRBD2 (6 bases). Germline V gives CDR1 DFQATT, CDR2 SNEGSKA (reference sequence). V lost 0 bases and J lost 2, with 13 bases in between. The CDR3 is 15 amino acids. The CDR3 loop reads CSARDLTGTQETQYF. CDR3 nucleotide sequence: TGCAGTGCTAGAGACCTGACCGGGACTCAAGAGACCCAGTACTTC.

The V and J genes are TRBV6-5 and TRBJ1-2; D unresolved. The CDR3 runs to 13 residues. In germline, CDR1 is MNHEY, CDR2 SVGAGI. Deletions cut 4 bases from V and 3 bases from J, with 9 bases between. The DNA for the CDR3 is TGTGCCAGCAGTTTGAGGGTTGACTATGGCTACACCTTC. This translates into CASSLRVDYGYTF.

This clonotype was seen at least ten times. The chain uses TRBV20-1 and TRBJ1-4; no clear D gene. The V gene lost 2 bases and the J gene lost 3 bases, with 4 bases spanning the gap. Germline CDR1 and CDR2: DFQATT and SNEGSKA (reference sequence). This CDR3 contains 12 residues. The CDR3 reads CSARFANEKLFF. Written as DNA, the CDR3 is TGCAGTGCTAGATTCGCTAATGAAAAACTGTTTTTT.

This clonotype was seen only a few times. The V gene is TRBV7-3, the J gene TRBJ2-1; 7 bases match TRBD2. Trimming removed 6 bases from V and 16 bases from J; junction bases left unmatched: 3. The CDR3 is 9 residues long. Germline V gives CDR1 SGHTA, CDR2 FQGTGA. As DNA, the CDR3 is TGTGCCAGCAGGGGGAGGGTTTTCTTC. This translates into CASRGRVFF.

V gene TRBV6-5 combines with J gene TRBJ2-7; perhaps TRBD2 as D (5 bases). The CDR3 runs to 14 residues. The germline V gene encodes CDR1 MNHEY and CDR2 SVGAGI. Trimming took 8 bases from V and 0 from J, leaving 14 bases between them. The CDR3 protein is CASGVRADSYEQYF. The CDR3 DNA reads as TGTGCCAGCGGGGTAAGAGCGGACTCCTACGAGCAGTACTTC.

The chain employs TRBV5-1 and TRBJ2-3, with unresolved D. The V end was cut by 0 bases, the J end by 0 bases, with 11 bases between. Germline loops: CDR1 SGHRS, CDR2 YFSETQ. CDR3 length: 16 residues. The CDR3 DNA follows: TGCGCCAGCAGCTTGGGCGCGTGGGGAAGCACAGATACGCAGTATTTT. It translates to CASSLGAWGSTDTQYF.

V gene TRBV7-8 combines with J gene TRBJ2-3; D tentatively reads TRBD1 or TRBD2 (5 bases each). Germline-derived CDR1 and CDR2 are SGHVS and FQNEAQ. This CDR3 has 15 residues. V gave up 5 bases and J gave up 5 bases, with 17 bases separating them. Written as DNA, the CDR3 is TGTGCCAGCAGCCCCGGGACCGCACTACTAGATACGCAGTATTTT. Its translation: CASSPGTALLDTQYF.

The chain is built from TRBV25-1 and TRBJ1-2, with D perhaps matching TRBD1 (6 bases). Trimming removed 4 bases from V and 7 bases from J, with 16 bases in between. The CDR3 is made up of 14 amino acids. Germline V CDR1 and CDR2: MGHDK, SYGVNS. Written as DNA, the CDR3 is TGTGCCAGCAGTGGGCAGGGGAGCTATGGTGGCTACACCTTC. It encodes CASSGQGSYGGYTF.

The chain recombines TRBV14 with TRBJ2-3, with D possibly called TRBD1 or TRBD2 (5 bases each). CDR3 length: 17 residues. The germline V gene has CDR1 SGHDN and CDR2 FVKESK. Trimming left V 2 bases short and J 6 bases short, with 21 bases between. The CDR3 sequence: CASSQLRDASAVDTQYF. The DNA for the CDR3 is TGTGCCAGCAGCCAACTCCGGGACGCATCTGCGGTGGATACGCAGTATTTT.

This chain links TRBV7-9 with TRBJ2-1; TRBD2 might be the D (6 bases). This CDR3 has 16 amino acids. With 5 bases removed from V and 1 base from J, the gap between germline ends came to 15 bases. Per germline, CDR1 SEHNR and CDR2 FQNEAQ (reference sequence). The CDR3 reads CASSTSRGRSYNEQFF. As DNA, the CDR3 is TGTGCCAGCAGCACCTCCCGGGGGAGGTCCTACAATGAGCAGTTCTTC.

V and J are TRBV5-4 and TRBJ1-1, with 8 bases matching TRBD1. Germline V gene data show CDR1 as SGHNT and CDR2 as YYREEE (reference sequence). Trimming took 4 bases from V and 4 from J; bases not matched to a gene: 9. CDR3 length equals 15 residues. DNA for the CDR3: TGTGCCAGCAGCCCAAGACAGGGGCAGGGCACTGAAGCTTTCTTT. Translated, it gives CASSPRQGQGTEAFF.